This T cell receptor (beta chain) was documented in a study of immune evolution from preneoplasia to lung adenocarcinoma. On the study more broadly: HLA loss of heterozygosity: less than 9% AIS, about 15% MIA, about 31% ADC, none AAH.

As for this clone: The target antigen is unknown.

Between the trimmed V and J ends, which lost 7 bases and 3 bases, there was a span of 10 bases. This CDR3 has 12 amino acids. Germline CDR1 MNHEY, CDR2 SVGAGI. Study outcomes and limitations: From normal lung to invasive adenocarcinoma, top clone frequencies appeared to decrease. Highest clonality occurred in KRAS-mutant, not EGFR-mutant or double wild-type, nodules. Clonality was highest in normal lung, lower in later-stage lesions apparently.

Generated by immunoSEQ multiplex PCR, the TCRdb table keeps only in-frame clones and is missing some. Of 9,000 to 13,000 clones listed, 86% are singletons. The TCR comes from a person aged 70 to 85 with invasive lung adenocarcinoma. This sequence joins TRBV6-5 and TRBJ2-7; the D is unclear. Material for sequencing was FFPE invasive lung adenocarcinoma tissue. This chain's CDR3 is CASTDGIYEQYF. The CDR3 coding sequence is TGTGCCAGCACGGACGGAATCTACGAGCAGTACTTC.